This T cell receptor (beta chain) was captured by sequencing in a study of blood T cell repertoires in COVID-19. Study-level background: COVID-19 samples, acute and convalescent, were from the United States, Italy and Spain. T cells, B-cell-depleted T cells, or PBMCs provided the cDNA or gDNA that served as material.

Losses at the gene ends were 6 bases for V and 2 bases for J; bases not matched to a gene: 6. Germline lookup yields CDR1 MNHEY and CDR2 SVGAGI. There are 14 residues in the CDR3. Study processing details: By means of reference gene primer amplification, nucleated cell counts were estimated. Sequencing was performed with immunoSEQ multiplex PCR; in TCRdb, only in-frame clones are kept and a portion is missing. V and J calls and clone size are copied from that table; D and trimming were computed from the DNA. This table holds approximately 65,000 clones, roughly 85% found once. This receptor was identified in a human donor in a cohort sampled during active COVID-19. The specimen was peripheral blood. The chain uses TRBV6-5 and TRBJ1-2; 7 bases map to TRBD1. CDR3 sequence (DNA): TGTGCCAGCAGAATACAGGGGACCAACTATGGCTACACCTTC. Translating it yields CASRIQGTNYGYTF.